The rows below give T cell receptor beta chains drawn from one sample of a study of blood T cell repertoires in COVID-19. Profiled with immunoSEQ multiplex PCR; TCRdb holds only in-frame clones, not every one. In the table there are roughly 180,000 clones, around 85% of which are singletons. The sample was peripheral blood. All receptors come from a woman aged 60-70 years with acute or convalescent COVID-19. Each CDR3 is given without its conserved first and last residue.

ASSLVGGGTMNTEAF	TRBV7-8	TRBJ1-1
ASSRIGTNNEQF	TRBV11-2	TRBJ2-1
ASSIEQGSPSGANVLT	TRBV19	TRBJ2-6
ASSLLVAQTYGYT	TRBV7-9	TRBJ1-2
ASSAVNRGNQPQH	TRBV2	TRBJ1-5
ASSRGLLTDTQY	TRBV7-3	TRBJ2-3
ASSPHRVVTDTQY	TRBV6-5	TRBJ2-3
ATSGGKTSRNEQF	TRBV15	TRBJ2-1
ASRQGRLADYYNEQF	TRBV27	TRBJ2-1
SVEDQGSGRFDEQF	TRBV29-1	TRBJ2-1
ASSFAGTVTGELF	TRBV5-4	TRBJ2-2
ATSRARGHQPQH	TRBV15	TRBJ1-5
ATSRLRLAGSTDTQY	TRBV15	TRBJ2-3
ASSSLVGQGKTQY	TRBV11-2	TRBJ2-5
ASSHTTGVGYSNQPQH	TRBV7-3	TRBJ1-5
ASRHIGVAGGPKTGELF	TRBV27	TRBJ2-2
ASGAVRNTEAF	TRBV12-3/TRBV12-4	TRBJ1-1
AWAPSYNEQF	TRBV30	TRBJ2-1
ASSPQGRRDGYT	TRBV19	TRBJ1-2
AISVSRDTDLYNEQF	TRBV10-3	TRBJ2-1
ASSLVGQPQH	TRBV7-2	TRBJ1-5
ASSGRALYQETQY	TRBV28	TRBJ2-5
AWNPGLAGNEQF	TRBV30	TRBJ2-1
ASSTWTGGRNYGYT	TRBV19	TRBJ1-2
ASSVVGGQGSPLH	TRBV9	TRBJ1-6
ASTTGQGTEQY	TRBV7-9	TRBJ2-7
ASSPRAGGYNEQF	TRBV18	TRBJ2-1
ASTDPASGYNEQF	TRBV19	TRBJ2-1
ASKTGQNSPLH	TRBV25-1	TRBJ1-6
ASFSRGQADNYGYT	TRBV19	TRBJ1-2
STRQGALGYT	TRBV29-1	TRBJ1-2
ASSSPGAQETQY	TRBV28	TRBJ2-5